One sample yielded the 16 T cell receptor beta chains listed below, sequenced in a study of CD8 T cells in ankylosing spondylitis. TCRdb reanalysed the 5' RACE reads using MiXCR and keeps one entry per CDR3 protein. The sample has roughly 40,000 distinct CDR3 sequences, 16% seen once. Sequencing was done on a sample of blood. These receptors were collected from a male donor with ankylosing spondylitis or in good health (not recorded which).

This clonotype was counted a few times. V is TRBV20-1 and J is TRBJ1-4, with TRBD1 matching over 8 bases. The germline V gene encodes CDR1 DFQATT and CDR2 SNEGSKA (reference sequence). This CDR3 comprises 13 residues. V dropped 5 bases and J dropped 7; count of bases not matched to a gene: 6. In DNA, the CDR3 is TGCAGTGCTCGCTGGACAGGGTCTGAAAAACTGTTTTTT. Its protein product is CSARWTGSEKLFF.

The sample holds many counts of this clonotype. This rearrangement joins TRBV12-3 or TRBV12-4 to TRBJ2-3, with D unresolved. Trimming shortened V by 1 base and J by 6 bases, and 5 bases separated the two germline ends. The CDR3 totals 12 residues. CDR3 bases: TGTGCCAGCAGTTTAGGTGGGGATACGCAGTATTTT. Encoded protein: CASSLGGDTQYF.

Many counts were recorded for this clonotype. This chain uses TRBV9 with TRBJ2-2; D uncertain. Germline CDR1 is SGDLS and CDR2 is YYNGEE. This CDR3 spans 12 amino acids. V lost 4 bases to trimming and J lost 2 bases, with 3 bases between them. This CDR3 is CASSPNTGELFF. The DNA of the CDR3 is TGTGCCAGCAGCCCTAACACCGGGGAGCTGTTTTTT.

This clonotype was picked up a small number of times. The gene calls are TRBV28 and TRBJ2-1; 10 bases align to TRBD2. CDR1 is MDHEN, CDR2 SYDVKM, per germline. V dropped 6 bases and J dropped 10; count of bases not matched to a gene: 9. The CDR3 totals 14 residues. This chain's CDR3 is CASRRRSGRVEQFF. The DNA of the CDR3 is TGTGCCAGCAGACGCCGGAGCGGGAGGGTCGAGCAGTTCTTC.

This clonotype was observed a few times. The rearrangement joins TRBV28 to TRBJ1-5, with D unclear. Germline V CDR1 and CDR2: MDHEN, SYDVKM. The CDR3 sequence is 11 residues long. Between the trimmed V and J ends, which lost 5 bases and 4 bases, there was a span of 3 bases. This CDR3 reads CASSVNQPQHF. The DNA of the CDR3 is TGTGCCAGCAGTGTAAATCAGCCCCAGCATTTT.

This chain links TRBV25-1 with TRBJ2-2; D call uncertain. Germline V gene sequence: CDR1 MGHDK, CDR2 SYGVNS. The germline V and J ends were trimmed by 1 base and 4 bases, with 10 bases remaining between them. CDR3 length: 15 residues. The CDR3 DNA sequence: TGTGCCAGCAGTGAATTCGCTCGGGCCACCGGGGAGCTGTTTTTT. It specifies CASSEFARATGELFF.

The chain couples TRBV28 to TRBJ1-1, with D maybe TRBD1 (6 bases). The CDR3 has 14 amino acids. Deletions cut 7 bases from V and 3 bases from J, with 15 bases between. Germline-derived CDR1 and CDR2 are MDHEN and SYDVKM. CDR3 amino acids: CASNLGGAYTEAFF. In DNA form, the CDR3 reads TGTGCCAGCAATCTGGGGGGGGCTTACACTGAAGCTTTCTTT. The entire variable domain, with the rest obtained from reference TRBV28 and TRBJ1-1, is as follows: DVKVTQSSRYLVKRTGEKVFLECVQDMDHENMFWYRQDPGLGLRLIYFSYDVKMKEKGDIPEGYSVSREKKERFSLILESASTNQTSMYLCASNLGGAYTEAFFGQGTRLTVV.

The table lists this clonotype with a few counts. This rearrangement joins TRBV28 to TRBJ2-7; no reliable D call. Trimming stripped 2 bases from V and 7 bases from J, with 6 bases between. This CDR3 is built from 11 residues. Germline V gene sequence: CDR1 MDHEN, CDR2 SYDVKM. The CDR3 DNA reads TGTGCCAGCAGTTTAGGTCTGGAGCAGTACTTC. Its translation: CASSLGLEQYF.

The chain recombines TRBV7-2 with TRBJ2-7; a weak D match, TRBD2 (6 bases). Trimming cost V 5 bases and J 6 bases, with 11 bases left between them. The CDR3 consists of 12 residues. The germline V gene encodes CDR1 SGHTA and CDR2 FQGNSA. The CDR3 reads CASSPGGAEQYF. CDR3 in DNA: TGTGCCAGCAGCCCGGGCGGGGCCGAGCAGTACTTC.

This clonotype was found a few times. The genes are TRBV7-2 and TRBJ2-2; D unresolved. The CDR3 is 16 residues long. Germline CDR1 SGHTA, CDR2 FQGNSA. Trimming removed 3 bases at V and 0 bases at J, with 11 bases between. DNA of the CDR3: TGTGCCAGCAGCTTCGGTCCGAGCCCGAACACCGGGGAGCTGTTTTTT. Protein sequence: CASSFGPSPNTGELFF.

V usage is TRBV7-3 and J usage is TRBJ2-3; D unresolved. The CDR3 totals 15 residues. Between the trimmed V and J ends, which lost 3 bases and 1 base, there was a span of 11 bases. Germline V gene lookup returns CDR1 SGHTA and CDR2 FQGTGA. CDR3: CASSFGPSGTDTQYF. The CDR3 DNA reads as TGTGCCAGCAGCTTTGGCCCTTCTGGCACAGATACGCAGTATTTT.

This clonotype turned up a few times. DNA for the CDR3: TGTGCCAGCAGACCCACAGGGTTCAATGGCTACACCTTC. Protein sequence: CASRPTGFNGYTF. This chain connects TRBV28 to TRBJ1-2, with D possibly TRBD1 on 6 matching bases. V lost 6 bases and J lost 6, with 14 bases in between. The CDR3 contains 13 residues. Germline V gene lookup returns CDR1 MDHEN and CDR2 SYDVKM.

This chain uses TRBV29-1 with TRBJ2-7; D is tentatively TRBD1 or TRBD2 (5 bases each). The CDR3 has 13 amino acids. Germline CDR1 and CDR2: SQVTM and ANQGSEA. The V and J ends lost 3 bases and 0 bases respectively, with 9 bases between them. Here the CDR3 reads CSVEAGSSYEQYF. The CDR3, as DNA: TGCAGCGTTGAGGCAGGGAGCTCCTACGAGCAGTACTTC.

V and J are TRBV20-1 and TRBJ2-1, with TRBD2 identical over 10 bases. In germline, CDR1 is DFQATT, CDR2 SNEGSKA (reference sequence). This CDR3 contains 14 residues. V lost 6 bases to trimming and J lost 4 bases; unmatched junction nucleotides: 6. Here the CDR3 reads CSAGGLAPYNEQFF. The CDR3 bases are TGCAGTGCCGGGGGACTAGCGCCTTACAATGAGCAGTTCTTC.

The CDR3 DNA is TGTGCCAGCGCCCGGGCCCAAAACACCGGGGAGCTGTTTTTT. Amino acid sequence: CASARAQNTGELFF. The chain has TRBV4-2 and TRBJ2-2; D not resolved. V shed 8 bases and J shed 2 bases, with 12 bases lying between them. The CDR3 totals 14 residues. Germline values: CDR1 LGHNA, CDR2 YNFKEQ.

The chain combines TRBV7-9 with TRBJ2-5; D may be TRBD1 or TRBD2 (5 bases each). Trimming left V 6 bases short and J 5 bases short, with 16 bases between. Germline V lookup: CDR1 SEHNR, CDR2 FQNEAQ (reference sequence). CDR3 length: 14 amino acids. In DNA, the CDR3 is TGTGCCAGCAGTTCCCCGAGGGGCATTGAGACCCAGTACTTC. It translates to CASSSPRGIETQYF. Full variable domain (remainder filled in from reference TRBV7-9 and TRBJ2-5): DTGVSQNPRHKITKRGQNVTFRCDPISEHNRLYWYRQTLGQGPEFLTYFQNEAQLEKSRLLSDRFSAERPKGSFSTLEIQRTEQGDSAMYLCASSSPRGIETQYFGPGTRLLVL.